This T cell receptor beta chain was identified in a study of blood T cell repertoires in COVID-19. Study background: Sources were T cells, B-cell-depleted T cells, or PBMCs; the material itself was cDNA or gDNA.

The table came from immunoSEQ multiplex PCR; TCRdb's copy has only in-frame clones and leaves some out. The sample has around 250,000 clones, approximately 88% seen once; the top ten hold about 10%. Patients in Seattle were enrolled during active infection, then followed longitudinally. This CDR3 has 14 amino acids. Per the germline V gene, CDR1 is ENHRY and CDR2 is SYGVKD. V lost 2 bases, J lost 1 base, and 8 bases lay in between. This clonotype was obtained from a woman aged 70-85 years with COVID-19, enrolled during active disease. Sequencing was carried out using peripheral blood. V gene TRBV10-3 combines with J gene TRBJ2-5, with D unclear. The chain's CDR3 is CAISEALTQETQYF. CDR3 in DNA: TGTGCCATCAGTGAGGCACTAACCCAAGAGACCCAGTACTTC.